These 28 T cell receptor beta chains originate from one sample sequenced in a study of CD8+ T cells in alopecia areata. Isolated RNA was reverse transcribed into cDNA used as the sequencing template. Profiled with immunoSEQ multiplex PCR; TCRdb holds only in-frame clones, not every one. The data contain 110,000 or so clones, approximately 59% of them singletons. The sample was CD8+ T cells sorted from blood. The source of these receptors is a human donor in good health.

The chain joins TRBV30 to TRBJ1-2; TRBD1 matches at 8 bases. V gave up 5 bases and J gave up 4 bases; unmatched junction bases: 3. The CDR3 runs to 12 residues. The germline gives CDR1 GTSNPN, CDR2 SVGIG (reference sequence). CDR3 DNA sequence: TGTGCCTGGGGGACAGGCGGCTATGGCTACACCTTC. Translating gives CAWGTGGYGYTF.

J is TRBJ1-5 and V is TRBV2; D is uncertain. This CDR3 spans 13 amino acids. The germline V gene encodes CDR1 SNHLY and CDR2 FYNNEI. The V end was cut by 7 bases, the J end by 4 bases, with 11 bases between. CDR3 sequence reads: CASNTGPNQPQHF. The CDR3 DNA reads TGTGCCAGCAATACCGGACCAAATCAGCCCCAGCATTTT.

This rearrangement joins TRBV5-1 to TRBJ1-5; D ambiguous. The CDR3 sequence is 14 residues long. The V gene lost 0 bases and the J gene lost 0 bases, with 4 bases spanning the gap. The germline CDR1 and CDR2 sequences are SGHRS and YFSETQ. This CDR3 reads CASSLGGSNQPQHF. CDR3 nucleotide sequence: TGCGCCAGCAGCTTGGGGGGTAGCAATCAGCCCCAGCATTTT. The full variable domain, completed using reference TRBV5-1 and TRBJ1-5, is KAGVTQTPRYLIKTRGQQVTLSCSPISGHRSVSWYQQTPGQGLQFLFEYFSETQRNKGNFPGRFSGRQFSNSRSEMNVSTLELGDSALYLCASSLGGSNQPQHFGDGTRLSIL.

V is TRBV5-6 and J is TRBJ2-4; 13 bases match TRBD2. Losses at the gene ends were 2 bases for V and 0 bases for J; bases not matched to a gene: 5. CDR3 length equals 18 residues. CDR1 is SGHDT and CDR2 is YYEEEE in the germline V gene. The CDR3 region has the DNA TGTGCCAGCAGCTTTGGGACTAGCGGGACCCTAGCCAAAAACATTCAGTACTTC. This gives the protein CASSFGTSGTLAKNIQYF.

This chain connects TRBV15 to TRBJ2-5, with D possibly being TRBD1 (5 bases). This CDR3 region has 13 residues. V was clipped by 5 bases and J by 4 bases, with 11 bases between them. The V gene's germline CDR1 is LNHNV and CDR2 YYDKDF (reference sequence). Here the CDR3 reads CATSLRQIETQYF. The CDR3 DNA reads as TGTGCCACCAGCTTACGACAGATAGAGACCCAGTACTTC.

This chain uses TRBV6-5 with TRBJ1-2, with D uncertain. The CDR3 extends over 11 amino acids. Trimming removed 4 bases from V and 7 bases from J, with 7 bases in between. Per the germline V gene, CDR1 is MNHEY and CDR2 is SVGAGI. The CDR3 coding sequence is TGTGCCAGCAGTTCTCTGGCTGGCTACACCTTC. It specifies CASSSLAGYTF.

The chain links TRBV15 to TRBJ2-3; 10 bases align to TRBD2. This CDR3 spans 17 amino acids. V shed 0 bases, J shed 7 bases, and the junction held 10 bases outside the gene matches. The germline CDR1 and CDR2 sequences are LNHNV and YYDKDF (reference sequence). The CDR3 bases are TGTGCCACCAGCAGAGATCGGGGGCTAGCGGGGGCCTATACGCAGTATTTT. It translates to CATSRDRGLAGAYTQYF. Drawing the rest from reference TRBV15 and TRBJ2-3, the complete variable domain is DAMVIQNPRYQVTQFGKPVTLSCSQTLNHNVMYWYQQKSSQAPKLLFHYYDKDFNNEADTPDNFQSRRPNTSFCFLDIRSPGLGDTAMYLCATSRDRGLAGAYTQYFGPGTRLTVL.

This clone was recorded once. The chain recombines TRBV29-1 with TRBJ1-1; possible D gene TRBD1, 6 bases. V was clipped by 6 bases and J by 4 bases, with 15 bases between them. CDR1 and CDR2 (germline): SQVTM, ANQGSEA. The CDR3 runs to 13 residues. For the CDR3, the DNA is TGCAGCGTGAGTGGGGGGGCGGCCACTGAAGCTTTCTTT. Translated: CSVSGGAATEAFF.

The chain is built from TRBV4-3 and TRBJ2-3, with D unclear. Germline V gene data show CDR1 as LGHNA and CDR2 as YSLEER. This CDR3 comprises 14 residues. V was trimmed by 3 bases and J by 4 bases, leaving 11 bases between them. The CDR3 protein is CASSHGPPPDTQYF. The CDR3 bases are TGCGCCAGCAGCCACGGACCCCCCCCAGATACGCAGTATTTT.

The CDR3 DNA follows: TGCGCCAGCAGCCAAGATCCGAGCAATGAGCAGTTCTTC. This encodes CASSQDPSNEQFF. The V gene is TRBV4-3, the J gene TRBJ2-1; D call uncertain. Germline V gene sequence: CDR1 LGHNA, CDR2 YSLEER. The V end lost 0 bases, the J end lost 6 bases, and 6 bases lay between the germline ends. There are 13 residues in the CDR3.

The chain recombines TRBV13 with TRBJ2-7; 10 nucleotides align to TRBD2. Trimming cost V 5 bases and J 0 bases; bases outside gene matches: 4. The V gene's germline CDR1 is PRHDT and CDR2 FYEKMQ (reference sequence). The CDR3 consists of 15 residues. The CDR3 nucleotides read TGTGCCAGCAGCCATAGCGGGGGGAACTCCTACGAGCAGTACTTC. Translated, it gives CASSHSGGNSYEQYF. The variable domain in full, with the rest retrieved from reference TRBV13 and TRBJ2-7, is AAGVIQSPRHLIKEKRETATLKCYPIPRHDTVYWYQQGPGQDPQFLISFYEKMQSDKGSIPDRFSAQQFSDYHSELNMSSLELGDSALYFCASSHSGGNSYEQYFGPGTRLTVT.

V usage is TRBV6-5 and J usage is TRBJ1-4; maybe TRBD1 (5 bases). The CDR3 sequence is 14 residues long. Germline lookup yields CDR1 MNHEY and CDR2 SVGAGI. V was clipped by 0 bases and J by 8 bases, with 10 bases between them. The CDR3 here is CASSYSQGGEKLFF. CDR3 nucleotides: TGTGCCAGCAGTTACTCCCAGGGCGGGGAAAAACTGTTTTTT.

This clone has more than one count but fewer than ten. This chain joins TRBV7-9 and TRBJ2-1; the match to TRBD2 covers 10 bases. Germline V gene sequence: CDR1 SEHNR, CDR2 FQNEAQ (reference sequence). This CDR3 region has 16 residues. V dropped 5 bases and J dropped 7; count of bases not matched to a gene: 11. The CDR3 region is CASSLGSGGVFNEQFF. The CDR3 DNA sequence: TGTGCCAGCAGCCTTGGAAGCGGGGGGGTTTTTAATGAGCAGTTCTTC.

This clone was recorded a few times. V and J are TRBV15 and TRBJ1-4; no reliable D call. The CDR3 runs to 13 residues. Trimming removed 5 bases at V and 4 bases at J, with 8 bases between. Germline values: CDR1 LNHNV, CDR2 YYDKDF (reference sequence). CDR3 amino acids: CATSEGNNEKLFF. Written as DNA, the CDR3 is TGTGCCACCAGCGAGGGTAATAATGAAAAACTGTTTTTT.

The V and J genes are TRBV4-1 and TRBJ1-1, with a weak D call TRBD1 (5 bases). Germline V gene lookup returns CDR1 MGHRA and CDR2 YSYEKL. The CDR3 is 18 residues long. Trimming stripped 2 bases from V and 0 bases from J, with 19 bases between. The CDR3 DNA reads TGCGCCAGCAGCCAATTCAGGGCAGGGAAATCCGTGAACACTGAAGCTTTCTTT. Amino acids: CASSQFRAGKSVNTEAFF.

In its sample, this clone was seen a few times. V usage is TRBV23-1 and J usage is TRBJ1-1; 7 nucleotides align to TRBD1. TRBV23-1 belongs to the ORF category, with a function that is uncertain. With V trimmed by 3 bases and J by 10 bases, 5 bases remained unmatched. This CDR3 has 12 residues. Written as DNA, the CDR3 is TGCGCCAGCAGTCATCTCACAGGGGTAGCTTTCTTT. Translated, it gives CASSHLTGVAFF.

CDR3 DNA: TGTGCCAGCAGCCTAGGACTAGCGGGGGTTTCCTCCTACAATGAGCAGTTCTTC. Translation: CASSLGLAGVSSYNEQFF. The rearrangement links TRBV5-4 to TRBJ2-1; the match to TRBD2 covers 13 bases. Germline CDR1 and CDR2: SGHNT and YYREEE (reference sequence). This CDR3 comprises 18 residues. The V gene end was trimmed by 4 bases and the J gene end by 0 bases; junction bases not matched to a gene: 7.

The V and J genes are TRBV4-1 and TRBJ1-2, with D maybe TRBD1 (5 bases). This CDR3 has 13 residues. Germline assignment: CDR1 MGHRA and CDR2 YSYEKL. V was clipped by 0 bases and J by 8 bases, with 10 bases between them. DNA for the CDR3: TGCGCCAGCAGCCAAGAGCGGAGGGGCGGCTACACCTTC. This gives the protein CASSQERRGGYTF.

The genes are TRBV9 and TRBJ1-2; possible D gene TRBD1, 5 bases. Germline V gene sequence: CDR1 SGDLS, CDR2 YYNGEE. V lost 0 bases and J lost 7, with 13 bases in between. This CDR3 has 14 amino acids. Here the CDR3 reads CASSVDLGGAGYTF. CDR3 nucleotide sequence: TGTGCCAGCAGCGTAGATTTGGGAGGGGCTGGCTACACCTTC.

The chain joins TRBV5-1 to TRBJ2-7; tentative D call: TRBD1 (7 bases). V lost 2 bases, J lost 3 bases, and 12 bases lay in between. This CDR3 has 14 amino acids. CDR1 is SGHRS, CDR2 YFSETQ, per germline. The CDR3 DNA reads TGCGCCAGCAGCTTTGCGGGACAGTTCTACGAGCAGTACTTC. Amino acid sequence: CASSFAGQFYEQYF.

This clone was found a few times. The V call is TRBV19, the J call TRBJ1-1; no clear D. The CDR3 totals 11 residues. Germline V CDR1 and CDR2: LNHDA, SQIVND (reference sequence). Trimming cost V 4 bases and J 4 bases, with 4 bases left between them. The CDR3 DNA reads TGTGCCAGTAGTAGGGGCACTGAAGCTTTCTTT. Translating it yields CASSRGTEAFF.

The V call is TRBV11-2, the J call TRBJ2-3; a possible D gene is TRBD2 (7 bases). The ends were cut back, 3 bases at V and 2 bases at J, with 12 bases in the middle. CDR1 is SGHAT, CDR2 FQNNGV, per germline. The CDR3 sequence is 15 residues long. The CDR3 sequence: CASSFRGAATDTQYF. CDR3 in DNA: TGTGCCAGCAGCTTCCGGGGGGCTGCCACAGATACGCAGTATTTT.

This chain links TRBV14 with TRBJ2-5; D call uncertain. The CDR3 extends over 13 amino acids. V was trimmed by 0 bases and J by 4 bases, leaving 6 bases between them. The germline gives CDR1 SGHDN, CDR2 FVKESK. For the CDR3, the DNA is TGTGCCAGCAGCCAAGATTCTACAGAGACCCAGTACTTC. Amino acids: CASSQDSTETQYF.

The chain links TRBV29-1 to TRBJ1-1; 8 bases line up with TRBD1. V shed 6 bases, J shed 4 bases, and the junction held 13 bases outside the gene matches. Germline lookup yields CDR1 SQVTM and CDR2 ANQGSEA. CDR3 size: 15 residues. The CDR3 protein is CSVANPRGPTTEAFF. CDR3 bases: TGCAGCGTCGCCAACCCCAGGGGGCCTACCACTGAAGCTTTCTTT. Supplemented by reference TRBV29-1 and TRBJ1-1, the full variable domain reads SAVISQKPSRDICQRGTSLTIQCQVDSQVTMMFWYRQQPGQSLTLIATANQGSEATYESGFVIDKFPISRPNLTFSTLTVSNMSPEDSSIYLCSVANPRGPTTEAFFGQGTRLTVV.

This chain connects TRBV7-8 to TRBJ1-1, with 7 bases matching TRBD1. Per the germline V gene, CDR1 is SGHVS and CDR2 is FQNEAQ. Trimming cost V 10 bases and J 1 base; bases outside gene matches: 9. The CDR3 extends over 14 amino acids. CDR3 sequence: CATLTGAQNTEAFF. The CDR3 region has the DNA TGTGCCACCTTAACAGGGGCCCAGAACACTGAAGCTTTCTTT.

The chain has TRBV2 and TRBJ2-7; possibly TRBD1 or TRBD2 for D (5 bases each). CDR1 SNHLY and CDR2 FYNNEI come from the germline V gene. The CDR3 covers 13 residues. V was pared by 4 bases and J by 4 bases, with 11 bases between. The chain's CDR3 is CASSGGTEYEQYF. The CDR3 DNA sequence: TGTGCCAGCAGTGGGGGGACCGAATACGAGCAGTACTTC.

The gene calls are TRBV7-3 and TRBJ2-7; weak D call: TRBD1 (5 bases). The CDR3 length is 17 residues. Trimming stripped 0 bases from V and 2 bases from J, with 17 bases between. Germline V lookup: CDR1 SGHTA, CDR2 FQGTGA. The CDR3 here is CASSLTSLGEQAYEQYF. In nucleotides, the CDR3 is TGTGCCAGCAGCTTAACGTCTCTTGGGGAACAGGCCTACGAGCAGTACTTC. Supplemented by reference TRBV7-3 and TRBJ2-7, the full variable domain reads GAGVSQTPSNKVTEKGKYVELRCDPISGHTALYWYRQSLGQGPEFLIYFQGTGAADDSGLPNDRFFAVRPEGSVSTLKIQRTERGDSAVYLCASSLTSLGEQAYEQYFGPGTRLTVT.

The genes are TRBV6-5 and TRBJ2-5; 9 bases match TRBD2. The CDR3 runs to 14 residues. Germline loops: CDR1 MNHEY, CDR2 SVGAGI. V shed 5 bases, J shed 5 bases, and the junction held 6 bases outside the gene matches. CDR3 nucleotide sequence: TGTGCCAGCAGTCAGGTAGCGGGGGTGGAGACCCAGTACTTC. Translating it yields CASSQVAGVETQYF.